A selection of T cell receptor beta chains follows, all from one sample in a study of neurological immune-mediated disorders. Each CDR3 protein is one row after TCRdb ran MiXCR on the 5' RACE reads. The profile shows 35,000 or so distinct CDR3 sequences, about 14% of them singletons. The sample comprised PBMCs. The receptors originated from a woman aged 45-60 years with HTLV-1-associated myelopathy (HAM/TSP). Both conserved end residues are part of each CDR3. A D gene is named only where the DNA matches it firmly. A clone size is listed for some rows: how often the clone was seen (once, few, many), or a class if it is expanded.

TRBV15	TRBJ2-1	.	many	TGTGCCACCGGGGTAGACTTGCGCTCCTACAATGAGCAGTTCTTC	CATGVDLRSYNEQFF
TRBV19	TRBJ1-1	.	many	TGTGCCAGCTCCGGGACACTGAACACTGAAGCTTTCTTT	CASSGTLNTEAFF
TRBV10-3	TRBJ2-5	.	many	TGTGCCATCAGTGACCTCTCCGGGGTGCCCCAAGAGACCCAGTACTTC	CAISDLSGVPQETQYF
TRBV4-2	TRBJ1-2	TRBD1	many	TGTGCCAGCAGCCAAGGAGTACCCGGGACAGACTTCAATGGCTACACCTTC	CASSQGVPGTDFNGYTF
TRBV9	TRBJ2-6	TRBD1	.	TGTGCCAGCAGCCCGCGGGGACAGGGGATGGGGACCAACGTACTGACTTTC	CASSPRGQGMGTNVLTF
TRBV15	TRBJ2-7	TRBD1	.	TGTGCCACCAGCAGAGGGGGGAACAGGGGCTACGAGCAGTACTTC	CATSRGGNRGYEQYF
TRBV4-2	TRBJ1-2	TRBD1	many	TGTGCCAGCAGCCAAGATAGGACAGGACTTAACTATGGCTACACCTTC	CASSQDRTGLNYGYTF
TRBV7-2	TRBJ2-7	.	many	TGTGCCAGCAGCTCAAGACAGGGCGGGGTATACGAGCAGTACTTC	CASSSRQGGVYEQYF
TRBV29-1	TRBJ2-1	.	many	TGCAGCGTTGAAAGGGGACTTCAATTGTTCTTC	CSVERGLQLFF
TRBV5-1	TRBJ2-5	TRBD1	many	TGCGCCAGCAGCACCGGACAGGCGGGCGAGACCCAGTACTTC	CASSTGQAGETQYF
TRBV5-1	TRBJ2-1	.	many	TGCGCCAGCAGCTCCCCCGGGACCGCATACAATGAGCAGTTCTTC	CASSSPGTAYNEQFF
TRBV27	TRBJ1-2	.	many	TGTGCCAGCAGTCCTCAGGGAGCTAACTATGGCTACACCTTC	CASSPQGANYGYTF
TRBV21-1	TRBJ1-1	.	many	TGTGCCAGTCCTATGAACACTGAAGCTTTCTTT	CASPMNTEAFF
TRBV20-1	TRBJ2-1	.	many	TGCAGTGCCCGGACGCATGAGCAGTTCTTC	CSARTHEQFF
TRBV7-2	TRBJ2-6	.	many	TGTGCCAGCAGTCGCGACAGCTCTGGGGCCAACGTCCTGACTTTC	CASSRDSSGANVLTF
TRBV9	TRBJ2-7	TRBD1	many	TGTGCCAGCAGCGTAGGGACAGGGAATTACTACGAGCAGTACTTC	CASSVGTGNYYEQYF
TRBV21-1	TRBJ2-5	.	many	TGTGCCAGCAGCAAAGAGACCCCATACCAAGAGACCCAGTACTTC	CASSKETPYQETQYF
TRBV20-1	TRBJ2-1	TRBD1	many	TGCAGTGCTTTGAGGACAGGGAGGAACAATGAGCAGTTCTTC	CSALRTGRNNEQFF
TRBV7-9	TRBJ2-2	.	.	TGTGCCAGCACCCTCGAGGGGGGAAGCCGACGGACCGGGGAGCTGTTTTTT	CASTLEGGSRRTGELFF
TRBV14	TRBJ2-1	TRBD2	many	TGTGCCAGCAGCGGCCCCTGGACTAGCGGGACTAGGAATGAGCAGTTCTTC	CASSGPWTSGTRNEQFF
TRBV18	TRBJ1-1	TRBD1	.	TGTGCCAGCTCATCAACGGGACAGAGGAACACTGAAGCTTTCTTT	CASSSTGQRNTEAFF
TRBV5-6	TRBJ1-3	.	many	TGTGCCAGCAGCTTGTATTCCAGCTCTGGAAACACCATATATTTT	CASSLYSSSGNTIYF
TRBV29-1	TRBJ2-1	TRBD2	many	TGCAGCACCCTCCGCTCGGGGGCCCCAACTAGCGGGGGCCCGGGTGAGCAGTTCTTC	CSTLRSGAPTSGGPGEQFF
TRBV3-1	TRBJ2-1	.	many	TGTGCCAGCAGCCAAGGTTCTAAAACCTACAATGAGCAGTTCTTC	CASSQGSKTYNEQFF
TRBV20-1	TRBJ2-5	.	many	TGCAGTGCTAGAGAGGGAGGGGGCATCCAAGAGACCCAGTACTTC	CSAREGGGIQETQYF
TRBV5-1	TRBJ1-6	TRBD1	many	TGCGCCAGCAGCACCGGACAGGGGAGCAATTCACCCCTCCACTTT	CASSTGQGSNSPLHF
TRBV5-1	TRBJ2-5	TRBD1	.	TGCGCCAGCAGCTCAGACAGGGGATACGAGACCCAGTACTTC	CASSSDRGYETQYF
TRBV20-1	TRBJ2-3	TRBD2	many	TGCAGTGCTATAGGCGTCCTAGCGGGGGCCACAGATACGCAGTATTTT	CSAIGVLAGATDTQYF
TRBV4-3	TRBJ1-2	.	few	TGCGCCAGCAGCCAAGATACGGTATATGGCTACACCTTC	CASSQDTVYGYTF
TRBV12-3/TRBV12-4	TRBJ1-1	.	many	TGTGCCAGCAGTCCCTTATTGAACACTGAAGCTTTCTTT	CASSPLLNTEAFF
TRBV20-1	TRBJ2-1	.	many	TGCAGTGCCACGCCTATGGCGGGGTATGAGCAGTTCTTC	CSATPMAGYEQFF
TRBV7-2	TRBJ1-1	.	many	TGTGCCAGCAGCGGGACACAGGGTCACACTGAAGCTTTCTTT	CASSGTQGHTEAFF
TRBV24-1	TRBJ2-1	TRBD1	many	TGTGCCACCAGTACCGGACAGGTCTACAATGAGCAGTTCTTC	CATSTGQVYNEQFF
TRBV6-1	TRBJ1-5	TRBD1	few	TGTGCCAGCAGTCCCCGACAGGGCTCGAATCAGCCCCAGCATTTT	CASSPRQGSNQPQHF
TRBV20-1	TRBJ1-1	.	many	TGCAGTGCTAGAGATTACGGCACTGAAGCTTTCTTT	CSARDYGTEAFF
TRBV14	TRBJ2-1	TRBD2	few	TGTGCCAGCAGCCAAAACGGGGGGGATCTTGGTGAGCAGTTCTTC	CASSQNGGDLGEQFF
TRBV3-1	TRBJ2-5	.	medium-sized	TGTGCCAGCACAGGGGAGCAAGAGACCCAGTACTTC	CASTGEQETQYF
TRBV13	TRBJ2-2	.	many	TGTGCCAGCAGCAGTTCCGGGGAGCTGTTTTTT	CASSSSGELFF
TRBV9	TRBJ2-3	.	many	TGTGCCAGCAGCGATTTCGGGAGAGTGACAGATACGCAGTATTTT	CASSDFGRVTDTQYF
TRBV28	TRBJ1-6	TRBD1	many	TGTGCCAGCAGTTTTTACGAGGTTACAGGGGCTCTATATAATTCACCCCTCCACTTT	CASSFYEVTGALYNSPLHF
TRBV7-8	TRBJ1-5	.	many	TGTGCCAGCAGCTCATGGATGTCAGGGGTGGTGGATCAGCCCCAGCATTTT	CASSSWMSGVVDQPQHF
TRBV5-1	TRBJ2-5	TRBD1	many	TGCGCCAGCAGCTTGCGGACAGGGCGGGAGACCCAGTACTTC	CASSLRTGRETQYF
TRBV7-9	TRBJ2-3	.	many	TGTGCCAGCACCGTCATGGGCACAGATACGCAGTATTTT	CASTVMGTDTQYF
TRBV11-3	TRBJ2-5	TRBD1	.	TGTGCCAGCAGCTTGGGACAGGGGGCTTTGGAGACCCAGTACTTC	CASSLGQGALETQYF
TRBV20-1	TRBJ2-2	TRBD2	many	TGCAGTGCTAGAGATGTGGGGGGGGATAACACCGGGGAGCTGTTTTTT	CSARDVGGDNTGELFF
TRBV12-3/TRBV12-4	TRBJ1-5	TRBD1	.	TGTGCCAGCAGTGTCTCAGGGGGCGTTGGAAATCAGCCCCAGCATTTT	CASSVSGGVGNQPQHF
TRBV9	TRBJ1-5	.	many	TGTGCCAGCAGCGTAGTTCCAGACCCCAATCAGCCCCAGCATTTT	CASSVVPDPNQPQHF
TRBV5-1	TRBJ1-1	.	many	TGCGCCAGCAGAGATGAGGGAACAGGCCTCCTTGAAGCTTTCTTT	CASRDEGTGLLEAFF
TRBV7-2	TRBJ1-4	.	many	TGTGCCAGCAGCTTACAACAGTCCAATGAAAAACTGTTTTTT	CASSLQQSNEKLFF
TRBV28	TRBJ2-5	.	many	TGTGCCAGCAGTGACACTTTTCGCGGTGAGACCCAGTACTTC	CASSDTFRGETQYF
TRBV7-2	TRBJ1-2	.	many	TGTGCCAGCAGCTTAGAGGGAGGGAACTATGGCTACACCTTC	CASSLEGGNYGYTF
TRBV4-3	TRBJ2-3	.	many	TGCGCCAGCAGCCAAGACCGGGGGGCCGATACGCAGTATTTT	CASSQDRGADTQYF
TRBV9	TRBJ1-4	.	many	TGTGCCAGCAGCCCCCGGTACGGGGAAAAACTGTTTTTT	CASSPRYGEKLFF
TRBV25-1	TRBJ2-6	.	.	TGTGCCAGCAGTGAAGGCCAGCGAGCCTCTGGGGCCAACGTCCTGACTTTC	CASSEGQRASGANVLTF
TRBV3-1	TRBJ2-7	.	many	TGTGCCAGCAGCCAAGGGCAGGGGAATTTCGAGCAGTACTTC	CASSQGQGNFEQYF
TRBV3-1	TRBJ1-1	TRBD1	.	TGTGCCAGCAGCAAAGATTCCGGCTTTACGGACAGGAGGAACACTGAAGCTTTCTTT	CASSKDSGFTDRRNTEAFF
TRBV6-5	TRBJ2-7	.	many	TGTGCCAGCAGTAAACCCTCCGGACGGGGCTACGAGCAGTACTTC	CASSKPSGRGYEQYF
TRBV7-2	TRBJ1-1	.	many	TGTGCCAGCAGCTTATTGCAGGGCAATGAAGCTTTCTTT	CASSLLQGNEAFF